This T cell receptor beta chain was sequenced in a study of blood T cell repertoires in COVID-19 (dated by TCRdb to about 2020). General notes on the study: Samples covering the acute and convalescent phases of COVID-19 were provided by collaborators in the United States, Italy and Spain. Where available, HLA class I and class II types were taken from metadata supplied by the sample provider and were not determined by assay-based typing. The prospective study material was composed of cDNA or gDNA derived from T cells, B-cell-depleted T cells, or PBMCs. The samples were drawn from the first 160 participants of the ongoing ImmuneRACE study and from 950 to 1,500 subjects provided by 6 global collaborators. Deeply sampled blood TCRbeta repertoires from subjects exposed to, actively infected with, or recovered from COVID-19 were included in the dataset. The repertoires were released in a freely available public database meant as a resource for research on the immune response to SARS-CoV-2. Nearly every sample came with metadata listing a de-identified subject ID, COVID-19 status, age in years and sex.

The CDR3 runs 14 residues from the cysteine to the phenylalanine. Just the 42-base CDR3 DNA is kept, in frame starting at base 1. The germline V gene encodes CDR1 SGHRS and CDR2 YFSETQ. Clipping removes 4 bases from V and 7 bases from J, with 8 as the unmatched junction base count. In Seattle, one collaborating source enrolled patients while the infection was active and tracked those patients longitudinally over the course of disease. Collaborating institutions collected whole blood in K2EDTA tubes following their own protocols. For TCRbeta analysis, collaborators shipped samples as frozen whole blood, isolated PBMCs, or DNA extracted from either of those sample types. Overall results and qualifications from the work: Clinical and demographic metadata were provided uncurated, with the amount varying by source and participant.

A word on this clone: Its antigen remains undetermined. Qualities for individual bases were not recorded, and no much larger clone is one base off.

TCRbeta CDR3 regions were amplified from genomic DNA using the immunoSEQ Assay, a bias-controlled multiplex PCR. In the original analysis: Within the assay, amplification of reference gene primers was used to estimate how many nucleated cells each sample contained. To quantify the absolute abundance of each unique TCRbeta CDR3 rearrangement, sequence reads were collapsed and filtered. For each sample, productive Simpson clonality was calculated by taking the square root of Simpson's diversity index across productive rearrangements. In TCRdb, the immuneACCESS table is reduced to in-frame sequences with V and J assigned. These tables do not hold every clone; where another copy was compared, an unresolved V gene accounts for under half, and the others remain unexplained. Clone size and the V and J calls come from that table; the DNA yielded D and trimming. The sample profile shows a few hundred thousand clones; approximately 89% of them were found once. Roughly 10% of the sample goes to the ten largest clones.

This chain is built from TRBV5-1 and TRBJ1-2, with TRBD1 identical over 9 junction bases. This TCR came from a woman aged 25-40 years with COVID-19, enrolled during active disease. The sequencing input was peripheral blood. Here the CDR3 is given as CASSPGQGLGGYTF. The DNA is as follows: TGCGCCAGCAGCCCGGGACAGGGTTTGGGTGGCTACACCTTC.